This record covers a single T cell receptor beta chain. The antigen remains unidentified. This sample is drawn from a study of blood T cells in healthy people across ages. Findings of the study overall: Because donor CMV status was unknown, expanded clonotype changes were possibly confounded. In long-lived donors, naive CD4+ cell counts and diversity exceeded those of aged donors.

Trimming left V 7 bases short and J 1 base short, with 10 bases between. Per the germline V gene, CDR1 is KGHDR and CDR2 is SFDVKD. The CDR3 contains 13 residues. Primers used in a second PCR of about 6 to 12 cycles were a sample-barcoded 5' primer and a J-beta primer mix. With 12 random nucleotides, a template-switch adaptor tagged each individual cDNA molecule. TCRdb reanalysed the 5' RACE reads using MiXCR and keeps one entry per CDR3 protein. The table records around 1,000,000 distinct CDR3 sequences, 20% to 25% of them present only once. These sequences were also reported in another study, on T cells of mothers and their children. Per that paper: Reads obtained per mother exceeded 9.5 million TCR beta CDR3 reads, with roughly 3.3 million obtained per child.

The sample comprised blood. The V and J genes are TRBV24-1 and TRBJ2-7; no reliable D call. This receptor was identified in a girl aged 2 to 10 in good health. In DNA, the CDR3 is TGTGCCACCAGCAGTGGAGTATCCTACGAGCAGTACTTC. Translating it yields CATSSGVSYEQYF.